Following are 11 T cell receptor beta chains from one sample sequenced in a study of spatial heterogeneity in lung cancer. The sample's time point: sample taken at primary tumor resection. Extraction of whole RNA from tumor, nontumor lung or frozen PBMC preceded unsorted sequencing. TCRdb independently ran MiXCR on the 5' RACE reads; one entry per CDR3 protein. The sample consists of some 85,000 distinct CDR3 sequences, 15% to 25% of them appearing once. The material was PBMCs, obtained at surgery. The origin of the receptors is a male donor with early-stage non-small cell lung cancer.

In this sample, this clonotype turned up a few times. CDR3 sequence (DNA): TGTGCCAGCAGCCCCACCCAGGGGCCCCATATATTCTTC. This codes for CASSPTQGPHIFF. This chain connects TRBV28 to TRBJ2-1; the D gene is possibly TRBD1 (6 bases). CDR3 length: 13 amino acids. Germline CDR1 MDHEN, CDR2 SYDVKM. Deletions cut 6 bases from V and 16 bases from J, with 22 bases between.

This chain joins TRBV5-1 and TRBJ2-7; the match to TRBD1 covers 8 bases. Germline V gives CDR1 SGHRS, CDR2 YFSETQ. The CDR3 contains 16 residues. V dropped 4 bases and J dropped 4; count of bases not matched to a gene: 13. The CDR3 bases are TGCGCCAGCAGCCCCATACCCACAGGGGGAAGTTACGAGCAGTACTTC. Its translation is CASSPIPTGGSYEQYF.

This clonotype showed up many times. CDR3 nucleotide sequence: TGTGCCAGCAGCTCTGATGAAAATGAGCAGTTCTTC. Residues: CASSSDENEQFF. This chain links TRBV5-4 with TRBJ2-1; D ambiguous. The CDR3 spans 12 residues. Trimming cost V 3 bases and J 7 bases, with 8 bases left between them. The germline V gene encodes CDR1 SGHNT and CDR2 YYREEE (reference sequence).

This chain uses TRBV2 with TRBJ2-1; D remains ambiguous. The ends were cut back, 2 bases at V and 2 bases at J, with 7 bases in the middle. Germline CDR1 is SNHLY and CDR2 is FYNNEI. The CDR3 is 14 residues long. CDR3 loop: CASSESRTYNEQFF. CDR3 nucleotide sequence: TGTGCCAGCAGTGAATCTCGGACCTACAATGAGCAGTTCTTC.

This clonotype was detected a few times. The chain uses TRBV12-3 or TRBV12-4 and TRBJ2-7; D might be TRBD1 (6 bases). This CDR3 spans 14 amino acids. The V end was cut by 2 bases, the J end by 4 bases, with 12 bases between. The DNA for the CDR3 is TGTGCCAGCAGTTTAACAGCAGGGGAGTACGAGCAGTACTTC. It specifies CASSLTAGEYEQYF.

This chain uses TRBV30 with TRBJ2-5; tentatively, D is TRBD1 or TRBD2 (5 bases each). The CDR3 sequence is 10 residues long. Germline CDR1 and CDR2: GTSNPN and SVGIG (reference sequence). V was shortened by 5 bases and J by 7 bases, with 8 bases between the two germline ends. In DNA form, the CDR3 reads TGTGCCTGGGGGACCGGGACCCAGTACTTC. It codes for CAWGTGTQYF.

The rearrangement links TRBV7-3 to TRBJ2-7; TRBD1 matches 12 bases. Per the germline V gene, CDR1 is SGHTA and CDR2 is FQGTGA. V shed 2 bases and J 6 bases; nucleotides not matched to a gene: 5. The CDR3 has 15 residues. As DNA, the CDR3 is TGTGCCAGCAGCTTATGGGGACAGGGGGCAAGCGAGCAGTACTTC. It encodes CASSLWGQGASEQYF.

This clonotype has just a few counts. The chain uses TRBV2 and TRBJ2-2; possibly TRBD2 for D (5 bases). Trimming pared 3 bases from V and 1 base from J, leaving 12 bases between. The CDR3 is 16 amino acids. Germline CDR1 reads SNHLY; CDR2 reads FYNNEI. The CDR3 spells CASSDFGSENTGELFF. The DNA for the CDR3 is TGTGCCAGCAGTGACTTTGGTAGCGAGAACACCGGGGAGCTGTTTTTT.

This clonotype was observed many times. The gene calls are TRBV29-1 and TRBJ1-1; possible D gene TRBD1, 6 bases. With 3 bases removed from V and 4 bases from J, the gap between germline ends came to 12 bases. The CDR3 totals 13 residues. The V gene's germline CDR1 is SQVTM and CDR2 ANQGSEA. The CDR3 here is CSVDGEGVTEAFF. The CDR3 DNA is TGCAGCGTTGACGGCGAGGGGGTCACTGAAGCTTTCTTT.

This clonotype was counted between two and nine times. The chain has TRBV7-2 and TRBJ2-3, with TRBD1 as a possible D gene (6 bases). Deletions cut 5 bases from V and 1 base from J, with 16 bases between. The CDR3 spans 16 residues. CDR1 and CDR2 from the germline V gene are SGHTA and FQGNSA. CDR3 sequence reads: CASSEKGGLGTDTQYF. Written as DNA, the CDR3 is TGTGCCAGCAGCGAGAAAGGGGGTTTAGGCACAGATACGCAGTATTTT.

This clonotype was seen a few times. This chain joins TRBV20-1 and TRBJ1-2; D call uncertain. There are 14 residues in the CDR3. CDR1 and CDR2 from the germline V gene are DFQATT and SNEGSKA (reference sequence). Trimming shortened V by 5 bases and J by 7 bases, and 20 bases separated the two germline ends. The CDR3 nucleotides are TGCAGTGCTGCCCTAGATAGGGCAGTACCTGGCTACACCTTC. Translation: CSAALDRAVPGYTF.